This record concerns one T cell receptor (beta chain) sequence. Only in-frame clones appear in the TCRdb table, and some are missing; sequencing was by immunoSEQ multiplex PCR. The table has some 70,000 clones, 76% seen once. V dropped 0 bases and J dropped 7; count of bases not matched to a gene: 9. Germline lookup yields CDR1 MGHRA and CDR2 YSYEKL. There are 16 residues in the CDR3. The data derive from a study of blood T cell repertoires in COVID-19. Study-level background: Donors in the United States, Italy and Spain gave samples during acute or convalescent COVID-19.

The sample consisted of peripheral blood. The sequence derives from a man aged 55 to 70 with COVID-19, enrolled during active disease. This sequence joins TRBV4-1 and TRBJ1-2, with TRBD1 matching over 9 bases. CDR3 sequence reads: CASSQEPEHRGPGYTF. CDR3 DNA: TGCGCCAGCAGCCAAGAACCCGAGCACAGGGGGCCTGGCTACACCTTC.